Sequencing of this TCR beta chain was carried out in a study of T cell clones after liver transplantation. On the study more broadly: TCRbeta sequencing after a pre-transplant mixed lymphocyte reaction identified graft-donor-reactive clones, later tracked in post-transplant blood.

Points on this clone: Its specificity is not known.

The CDR3 is made up of 14 amino acids. The V and J ends lost 2 bases and 4 bases respectively, with 10 bases between them. From germline, CDR1 is SGHKS and CDR2 YYEKEE (reference sequence). Libraries were prepared by immunoSEQ multiplex PCR; TCRdb keeps only in-frame clonotypes and omits some of them. In the table there are 68,000 or so clones, 80% to 95% of which are singletons. General study findings and limits: Post-transplant, graft-donor-reactive CD4 TCRbeta sequences in blood dropped significantly in most of the 8 subjects.

Unstimulated PBMCs were sorted into CD3+CD4+ and CD3+CD8+ populations. This TCR came from a human patient who received a liver transplant. The graft donor may account for some of the T cells. The chain links TRBV5-5 to TRBJ1-5; D is perhaps TRBD1 (6 bases). The source was CD4+ T cells from blood, collected less than 27 months after liver transplant. The CDR3 DNA follows: TGTGCCAGCAGCTTAGGGGGAGGAAATCAGCCCCAGCATTTT. Protein product: CASSLGGGNQPQHF.